This T cell receptor beta chain was captured by sequencing in a study of technical replicates of blood from several donors. Method: immunoSEQ multiplex PCR; TCRdb's copy keeps in-frame clones and lacks some. The repertoire includes roughly 40,000 clones, around 96% of them detected once, and 0.35% to 0.45% sits in the top ten. Germline assignment: CDR1 SGHTA and CDR2 FQGTGA. This CDR3 comprises 16 residues. Deletions cut 1 base from V and 0 bases from J, with 7 bases between. The chain joins TRBV7-3 to TRBJ2-6; D gene unclear. This TCR derives from a human donor in good health. The sequenced sample consisted of T cells isolated from PBMCs. CDR3 in amino acids: CASSLSHSSGANVLTF. For the CDR3, the DNA is TGTGCCAGCAGCTTAAGCCACAGCTCTGGGGCCAACGTCCTGACTTTC.